This TCR beta chain was documented in a study of cytomegalovirus exposure and HLA in healthy donors. Study-wide background: About 180 million T cells yielded approximately 100 million unique TCR beta sequences, as an earlier analysis found.

In this sample, this clone turned up a few times. PCR amplification relied on 60 Vbeta primers (plus 13 Jbeta primers). TCRdb's table, derived via immunoSEQ multiplex PCR, lists solely in-frame clones and lacks some. The top ten hold about 6.7% of the sample, which has under 170,000 clones, about four fifths seen once. The CDR3 is 15 amino acids. CDR1 and CDR2 from the germline V gene are SGDLS and YYNGEE. V lost 3 bases and J 10 bases, leaving 20 bases between the germline ends. The sample comprised PBMCs. V is TRBV9 and J is TRBJ2-1; D perhaps matches TRBD2 (6 bases). The sequence was collected from a man in his fifties in good health and CMV-seropositive. The CDR3 is CASSADYPLDQEQFF. DNA for the CDR3: TGTGCCAGCAGCGCGGACTATCCCCTCGACCAAGAGCAGTTCTTC.